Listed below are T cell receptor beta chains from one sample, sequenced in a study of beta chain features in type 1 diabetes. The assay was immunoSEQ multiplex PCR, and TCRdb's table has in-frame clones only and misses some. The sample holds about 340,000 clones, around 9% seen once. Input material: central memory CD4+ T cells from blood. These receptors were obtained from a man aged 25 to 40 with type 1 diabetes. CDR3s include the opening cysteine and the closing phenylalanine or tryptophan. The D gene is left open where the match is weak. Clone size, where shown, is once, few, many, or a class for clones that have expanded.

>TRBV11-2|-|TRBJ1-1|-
CASSEQLTGNTEAFF
TGTGCCAGCAGCGAGCAGCTTACGGGGAACACTGAAGCTTTCTTT
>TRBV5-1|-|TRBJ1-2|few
CASSLDSPNYGYTF
TGCGCCAGCAGCTTGGATAGCCCTAACTATGGCTACACCTTC
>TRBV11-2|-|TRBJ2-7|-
CASSLAARQGLSHEQYF
TGTGCCAGCAGCTTAGCCGCGAGGCAGGGGCTCAGCCACGAGCAGTACTTC
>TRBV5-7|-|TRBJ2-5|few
CASSLEGVGETQYF
TGTGCCAGCAGCTTGGAGGGGGTCGGGGAGACCCAGTACTTC
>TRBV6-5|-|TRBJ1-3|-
CASTGQLSGNTIYF
TGTGCCAGCACTGGACAGCTCTCTGGAAACACCATATATTTT
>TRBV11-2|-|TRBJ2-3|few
CASSLGTTGFTDTQYF
TGTGCCAGCAGCTTAGGTACCACAGGCTTCACAGATACGCAGTATTTT
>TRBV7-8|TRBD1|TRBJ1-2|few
CASTQMSTGSNYGYTF
TGTGCCAGCACCCAAATGTCGACAGGGAGTAACTATGGCTACACCTTC
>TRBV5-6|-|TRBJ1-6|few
CASSLNPQGPLHF
TGTGCCAGCAGCTTGAATCCCCAGGGTCCCCTCCACTTT
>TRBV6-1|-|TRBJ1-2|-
CASSGEWIYGYTF
TGTGCCAGCAGTGGCGAATGGATCTATGGCTACACCTTC
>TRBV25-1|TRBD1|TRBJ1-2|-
CASSDPRDSPNYGYTF
TGTGCCAGCAGTGACCCTCGGGACAGTCCTAACTATGGCTACACCTTC
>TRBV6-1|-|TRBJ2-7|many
CASTPGKVYEQYF
TGTGCCAGCACGCCAGGGAAAGTCTACGAGCAGTACTTC
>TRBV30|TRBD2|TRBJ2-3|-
CALRTSGVADTQYF
TGTGCCTTAAGGACTAGCGGGGTAGCAGATACGCAGTATTTT
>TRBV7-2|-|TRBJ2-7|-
CASSIQQGPFYEQYF
TGTGCCAGCAGCATACAACAGGGACCCTTCTACGAGCAGTACTTC
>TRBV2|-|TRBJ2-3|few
CASSPGTGTDTQYF
TGTGCCAGCAGTCCAGGGACGGGGACAGATACGCAGTATTTT
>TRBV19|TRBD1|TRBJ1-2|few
CASSAQGTYGYTF
TGTGCCAGTAGCGCACAGGGGACTTATGGCTACACCTTC
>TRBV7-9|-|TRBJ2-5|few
CASSLGQGPASETQYF
TGTGCCAGCAGCCTCGGGCAGGGGCCGGCATCAGAGACCCAGTACTTC
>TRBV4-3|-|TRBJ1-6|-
CASSQDLGRGSPLHF
TGCGCCAGCAGCCAAGATCTGGGGCGGGGATCACCCCTCCACTTT
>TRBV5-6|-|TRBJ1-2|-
CASSPGRQYGYTF
TGTGCCAGCAGCCCCGGACGGCAATATGGCTACACCTTC
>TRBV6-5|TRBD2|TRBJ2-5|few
CASSSEGLHQETQYF
TGTGCCAGCAGTTCCGAGGGACTACACCAAGAGACCCAGTACTTC
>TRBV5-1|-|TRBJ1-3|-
CASSGEKGNTIYF
TGCGCCAGCAGCGGGGAAAAAGGAAACACCATATATTTT
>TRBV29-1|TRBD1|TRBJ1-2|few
CSVEMASRDRVFYGYTF
TGCAGCGTTGAGATGGCATCCCGGGACAGGGTTTTCTATGGCTACACCTTC
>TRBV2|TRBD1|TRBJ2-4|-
CASIQGARNIQYF
TGTGCCAGCATACAGGGGGCGCGAAACATTCAGTACTTC
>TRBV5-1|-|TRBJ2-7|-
CASSLGGAGAYEQYF
TGCGCCAGCAGCTTGGGAGGGGCTGGGGCCTACGAGCAGTACTTC
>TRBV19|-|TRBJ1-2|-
CASRTTQGHYYGYTF
TGTGCCAGTAGGACGACCCAGGGACATTACTATGGCTACACCTTC
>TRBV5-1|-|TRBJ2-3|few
CASSSTSTDTQYF
TGCGCCAGCAGCTCCACCAGCACAGATACGCAGTATTTT
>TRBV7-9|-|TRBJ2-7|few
CASSPAGRTYEQYF
TGTGCCAGCAGCCCCGCGGGGCGAACCTACGAGCAGTACTTC
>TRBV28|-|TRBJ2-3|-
CASSLAGPRDTQYF
TGTGCCAGCAGTTTGGCGGGGCCCCGGGATACGCAGTATTTT
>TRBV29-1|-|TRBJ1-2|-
CSVNRGSSPNYGYTF
TGCAGCGTTAATAGGGGCAGTTCACCTAACTATGGCTACACCTTC
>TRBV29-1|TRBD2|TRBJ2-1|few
CSAGTSGNNEQFF
TGCAGCGCCGGGACTAGCGGAAACAATGAGCAGTTCTTC
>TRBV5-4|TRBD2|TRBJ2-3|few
CASSLRRGGSSTDTQYF
TGTGCCAGCAGCTTGCGGCGGGGGGGTTCTAGCACAGATACGCAGTATTTT
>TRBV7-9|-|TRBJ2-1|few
CASSLAAGLTTYNEQFF
TGTGCCAGCAGCTTAGCCGCAGGACTTACAACCTACAATGAGCAGTTCTTC
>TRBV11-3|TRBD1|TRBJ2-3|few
CASSMTGGLADTQYF
TGTGCCAGCAGCATGACAGGGGGCTTGGCAGATACGCAGTATTTT
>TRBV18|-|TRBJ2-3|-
CASSPSVTDTQYF
TGTGCCAGCTCACCGAGTGTCACAGATACGCAGTATTTT
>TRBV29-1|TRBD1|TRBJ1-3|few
CSVVQGPADTIYF
TGCAGCGTTGTACAGGGGCCGGCGGACACCATATATTTT
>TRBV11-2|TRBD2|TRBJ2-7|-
CASSLERGNPTDF
TGTGCCAGCAGCTTGGAGCGGGGTAATCCAACAGACTTC
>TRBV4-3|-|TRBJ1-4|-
CASSQGGFQGGEKLFF
TGCGCCAGCAGCCAAGGCGGTTTCCAAGGCGGCGAAAAACTGTTTTTT
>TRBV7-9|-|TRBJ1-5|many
CASSLGGGNQPQHF
TGTGCCAGCAGCTTAGGCGGCGGGAATCAGCCCCAGCATTTT
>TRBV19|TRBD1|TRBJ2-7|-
CASSIPGGTYEQYF
TGTGCCAGTAGTATTCCAGGGGGTACCTACGAGCAGTACTTC
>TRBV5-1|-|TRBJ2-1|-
CASSLMGWEQFF
TGCGCCAGCAGCTTGATGGGTTGGGAGCAGTTCTTC
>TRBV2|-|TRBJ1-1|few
CASSEAATVIQAFF
TGTGCCAGCAGTGAAGCGGCCACAGTAATACAAGCTTTCTTT
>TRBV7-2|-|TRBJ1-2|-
CASSSYRDEGGYTF
TGTGCCAGCAGCTCATACCGGGACGAGGGGGGCTACACCTTC
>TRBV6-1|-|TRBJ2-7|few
CASSAGPTYEQYF
TGTGCCAGCAGTGCGGGCCCCACCTACGAGCAGTACTTC
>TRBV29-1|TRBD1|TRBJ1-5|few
CSVSTGDQPQHF
TGCAGCGTCTCGACAGGGGATCAGCCCCAGCATTTT
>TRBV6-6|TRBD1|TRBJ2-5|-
CAISDRGRETQYF
TGTGCCATCAGCGACAGGGGGCGAGAGACCCAGTACTTC
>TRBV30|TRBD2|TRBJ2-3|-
CAWGSGAADTQYF
TGTGCCTGGGGAAGCGGGGCGGCAGATACGCAGTATTTT
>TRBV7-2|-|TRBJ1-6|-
CASSLLNNSPLHF
TGTGCCAGCAGCTTATTAAATAATTCACCCCTCCACTTT
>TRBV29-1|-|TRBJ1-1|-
CGATSRANTEAFF
TGCGGAGCCACGAGCAGAGCGAACACTGAAGCTTTCTTT
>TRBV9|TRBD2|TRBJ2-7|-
CASSLADEKSYEQYF
TGTGCCAGCAGCCTAGCGGACGAGAAAAGTTACGAGCAGTACTTC
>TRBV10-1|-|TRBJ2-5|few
CASSAGQGGTQYF
TGCGCCAGCAGTGCCGGGCAGGGAGGGACCCAGTACTTC
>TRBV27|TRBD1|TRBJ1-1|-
CASGDRGGNTEAFF
TGTGCCAGCGGTGACAGGGGAGGGAACACTGAAGCTTTCTTT
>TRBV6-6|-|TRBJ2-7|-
CASSYNNLYEQYF
TGTGCCAGCAGTTACAATAACCTCTACGAGCAGTACTTC
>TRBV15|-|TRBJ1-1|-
CATSRDTRAGTEAFF
TGTGCCACCAGCAGAGATACCCGGGCCGGTACTGAAGCTTTCTTT